The next 15 T cell receptor beta chains were all read from a single sample in a study of blood T cell repertoires in COVID-19. Profiled with immunoSEQ multiplex PCR; TCRdb holds only in-frame clones, not every one. The sample records 50,000 or so clones, roughly 84% being singletons. The source material was peripheral blood. The receptors here all came from a man over 45 with active COVID-19.

This chain uses TRBV12-3 or TRBV12-4 with TRBJ1-5; D is unclear. The V and J ends lost 7 bases and 5 bases respectively, with 12 bases between them. The CDR3 length is 13 residues. The CDR3 loop reads CASTITRYQPQHF. The CDR3 DNA reads TGTGCCAGCACCATAACGAGATATCAGCCCCAGCATTTT.

The rearrangement uses TRBV4-2 and TRBJ1-1; D is unclear. Germline-derived CDR1 and CDR2 are LGHNA and YNFKEQ. This CDR3 is built from 11 residues. Trimming left V 6 bases short and J 3 bases short, with 5 bases between. The CDR3 spells CASRGYTEAFF. The CDR3 coding sequence is TGTGCCAGCAGAGGGTACACTGAAGCTTTCTTT.

This clone showed up just once. The chain carries TRBV13 and TRBJ2-2; 11 bases match TRBD1. The CDR3 is 15 amino acids. Germline CDR1 reads PRHDT; CDR2 reads FYEKMQ (reference sequence). Trimming at V came to 4 bases and at J to 6 bases, leaving 4 bases not matched to a gene. This chain's CDR3 is CASSSGQGGSGELFF. The CDR3 bases are TGTGCCAGCAGCTCGGGACAGGGGGGCTCCGGGGAGCTGTTTTTT.

This chain uses TRBV19 with TRBJ1-3, with 9 positions matching TRBD1. The V segment lost 5 bases and the J segment 7 bases; nucleotides outside the gene matches: 3. The CDR3 sequence is 13 residues long. The V gene's germline CDR1 is LNHDA and CDR2 SQIVND (reference sequence). CDR3 nucleotide sequence: TGTGCCAGTAGTCTTGGACAGGGGAACACCATATATTTT. It codes for CASSLGQGNTIYF.

V is TRBV7-9 and J is TRBJ2-7; 9 bases fit TRBD2. J gave up 7 bases and V 5 bases, and 21 bases lay outside the gene matches. Germline V gene sequence: CDR1 SEHNR, CDR2 FQNEAQ (reference sequence). CDR3 length equals 18 residues. Here the CDR3 reads CASSHLDTLGGRAREQYF. The CDR3, as DNA: TGTGCCAGCAGCCATTTGGACACCCTCGGCGGGAGGGCCAGGGAGCAGTACTTC.

The V and J genes are TRBV7-6 and TRBJ2-7; 10 bases are shared with TRBD1. Trimming took 3 bases from V and 6 from J; bases not matched to a gene: 11. Germline CDR1 and CDR2: SGHVS and FNYEAQ. There are 16 residues in the CDR3. DNA of the CDR3: TGTGCCAGCAGCTTTGAGACAGGGGGCGCGCTTTTCGAGCAGTACTTC. This translates into CASSFETGGALFEQYF.

On this clone itself: The same CDR3 also results from other DNA sequences found in this sample. This sequence joins TRBV7-8 and TRBJ2-7, with D hard to call. Trimming shortened V by 5 bases and J by 3 bases, and 5 bases separated the two germline ends. This CDR3 has 11 amino acids. CDR1 SGHVS and CDR2 FQNEAQ come from the germline V gene. The CDR3 loop reads CASSPSYEQYF. CDR3 DNA sequence: TGTGCCAGCAGCCCGAGCTACGAGCAGTACTTC. Complete variable domain (other parts from reference TRBV7-8 and TRBJ2-7): GAGVSQSPRYKVAKRGQDVALRCDPISGHVSLFWYQQALGQGPEFLTYFQNEAQLDKSGLPSDRFFAERPEGSVSTLKIQRTQQEDSAVYLCASSPSYEQYFGPGTRLTVT.

This chain links TRBV5-4 with TRBJ1-6; D is unclear. V was shortened by 4 bases and J by 0 bases, with 8 bases between the two germline ends. Per germline, CDR1 SGHNT and CDR2 YYREEE (reference sequence). This CDR3 contains 15 residues. The CDR3 region has the DNA TGTGCCAGCAGCAAAGAGAGCTCCTATAATTCACCCCTCCACTTT. Translating gives CASSKESSYNSPLHF.

The rearrangement joins TRBV19 to TRBJ2-3; 12 bases are a match to TRBD2. The V and J ends lost 6 bases and 6 bases, in that order; junction bases with no gene match: 7. This CDR3 is built from 15 residues. Germline CDR1 is LNHDA and CDR2 is SQIVND (reference sequence). The chain's CDR3 is CASRLTSGGRDTQYF. The CDR3 DNA is TGTGCCAGTAGGTTGACTAGCGGGGGCAGGGATACGCAGTATTTT.

The J gene is TRBJ2-2, the V gene TRBV18; TRBD2 might be the D (6 bases). In germline, CDR1 is KGHSH, CDR2 LQKENI. This CDR3 is 16 amino acids long. V was clipped by 4 bases and J by 1 base, with 13 bases between them. This CDR3 reads CASSRRGSLNTGELFF. CDR3 bases: TGTGCCAGCTCACGCCGGGGGTCTTTGAACACCGGGGAGCTGTTTTTT.

This clone was seen only once. V gene TRBV27 combines with J gene TRBJ2-7; no clear D. The germline V gene encodes CDR1 MNHEY and CDR2 SMNVEV (reference sequence). Trimming pared 0 bases from V and 3 bases from J, leaving 9 bases between. CDR3 size: 14 residues. DNA for the CDR3: TGTGCCAGCAGTTTATCGGCCGTCAGCTACGAGCAGTACTTC. Encoded protein: CASSLSAVSYEQYF.

For the CDR3, the DNA is TGCGCCAGCAGCCGACTCGGGAGTGGGACCATATATTTT. It encodes CASSRLGSGTIYF. The genes are TRBV4-1 and TRBJ1-3; no clear D. Germline loops: CDR1 MGHRA, CDR2 YSYEKL. The CDR3 runs to 13 residues. The V end was cut by 4 bases, the J end by 10 bases, with 14 bases between.

This rearrangement joins TRBV2 to TRBJ1-4, with unresolved D. Trimming removed 5 bases from V and 7 bases from J, with 14 bases in between. Germline V lookup: CDR1 SNHLY, CDR2 FYNNEI. This CDR3 has 14 amino acids. CDR3 in amino acids: CASSPGERAEKLFF. In DNA, the CDR3 is TGTGCCAGCAGTCCCGGGGAGAGGGCTGAAAAACTGTTTTTT.

The rearrangement links TRBV19 to TRBJ1-5; D unclear. Germline lookup yields CDR1 LNHDA and CDR2 SQIVND (reference sequence). The ends were cut back, 2 bases at V and 7 bases at J, with 12 bases in the middle. The CDR3 spans 14 residues. DNA of the CDR3: TGTGCCAGTAGTATAAGGAGGGAAGGACAGCCCCAGCATTTT. This translates into CASSIRREGQPQHF. Based on the CDR3 plus reference TRBV19 and TRBJ1-5, the full variable domain is DGGITQSPKYLFRKEGQNVTLSCEQNLNHDAMYWYRQDPGQGLRLIYYSQIVNDFQKGDIAEGYSVSREKKESFPLTVTSAQKNPTAFYLCASSIRREGQPQHFGDGTRLSIL.

The V gene is TRBV18, the J gene TRBJ2-7; 8 bases match TRBD1. In germline, CDR1 is KGHSH, CDR2 LQKENI. This CDR3 contains 12 residues. The trim removed 4 bases at V and 5 bases at J, leaving 1 base unmatched. CDR3 residues: CASSQTGDEQYF. The DNA of the CDR3 is TGTGCCAGCTCACAGACAGGGGACGAGCAGTACTTC.